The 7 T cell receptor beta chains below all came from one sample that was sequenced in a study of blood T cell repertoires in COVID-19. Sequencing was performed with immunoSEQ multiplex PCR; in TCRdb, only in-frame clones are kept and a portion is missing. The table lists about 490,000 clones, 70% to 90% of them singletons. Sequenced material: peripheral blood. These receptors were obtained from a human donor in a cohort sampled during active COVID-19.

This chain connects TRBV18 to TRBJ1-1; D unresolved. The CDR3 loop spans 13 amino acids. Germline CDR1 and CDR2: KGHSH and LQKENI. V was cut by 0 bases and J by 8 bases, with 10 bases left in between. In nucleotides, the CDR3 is TGTGCCAGCTCACCACCTTCACGGTACGAAGCTTTCTTT. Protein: CASSPPSRYEAFF. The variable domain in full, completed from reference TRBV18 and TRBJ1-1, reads NAGVMQNPRHLVRRRGQEARLRCSPMKGHSHVYWYRQLPEEGLKFMVYLQKENIIDESGMPKERFSAEFPKEGPSILRIQQVVRGDSAAYFCASSPPSRYEAFFGQGTRLTVV.

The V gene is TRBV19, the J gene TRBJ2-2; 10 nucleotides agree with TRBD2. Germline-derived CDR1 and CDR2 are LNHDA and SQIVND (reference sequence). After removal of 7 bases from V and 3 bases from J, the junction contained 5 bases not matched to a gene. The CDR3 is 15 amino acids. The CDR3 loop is CASTLAGDYTGELFF. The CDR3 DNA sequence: TGTGCCAGTACCCTAGCGGGAGACTACACCGGGGAGCTGTTTTTT.

The CDR3 reads CASSRSGTGAGETQYF. The DNA for the CDR3 is TGCGCCAGCAGCCGCTCGGGGACAGGGGCGGGCGAGACCCAGTACTTC. The chain combines TRBV5-1 with TRBJ2-5, with 10 bases that match TRBD1. The CDR3 spans 16 residues. Germline V gene lookup returns CDR1 SGHRS and CDR2 YFSETQ. V was clipped by 4 bases and J by 5 bases; unmatched bases: 11.

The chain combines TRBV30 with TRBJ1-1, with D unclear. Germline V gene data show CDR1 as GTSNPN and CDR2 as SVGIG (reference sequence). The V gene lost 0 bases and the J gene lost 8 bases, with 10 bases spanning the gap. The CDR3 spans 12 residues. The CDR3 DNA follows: TGTGCCTGGAGTGTAAACGGGATAGAAGCTTTCTTT. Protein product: CAWSVNGIEAFF.

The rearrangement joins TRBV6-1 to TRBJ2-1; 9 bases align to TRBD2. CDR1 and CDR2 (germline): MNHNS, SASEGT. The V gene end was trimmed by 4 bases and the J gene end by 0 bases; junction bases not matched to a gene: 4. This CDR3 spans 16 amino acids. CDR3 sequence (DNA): TGTGCCAGCAGTGGGAGACTAGCGGCCTCCTACAATGAGCAGTTCTTC. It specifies CASSGRLAASYNEQFF.

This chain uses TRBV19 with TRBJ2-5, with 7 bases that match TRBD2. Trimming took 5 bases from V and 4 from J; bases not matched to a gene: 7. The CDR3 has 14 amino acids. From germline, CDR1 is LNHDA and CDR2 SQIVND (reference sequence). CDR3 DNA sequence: TGTGCCAGTAGTCGGGAGGACCCCCCAGAGACCCAGTACTTC. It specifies CASSREDPPETQYF. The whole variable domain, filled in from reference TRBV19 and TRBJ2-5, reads DGGITQSPKYLFRKEGQNVTLSCEQNLNHDAMYWYRQDPGQGLRLIYYSQIVNDFQKGDIAEGYSVSREKKESFPLTVTSAQKNPTAFYLCASSREDPPETQYFGPGTRLLVL.

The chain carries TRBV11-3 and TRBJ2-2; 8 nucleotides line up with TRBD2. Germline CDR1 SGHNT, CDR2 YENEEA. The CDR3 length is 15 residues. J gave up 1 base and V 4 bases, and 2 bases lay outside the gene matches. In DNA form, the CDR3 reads TGTGCCAGCAGCTCGCTAGCGGGGAACACCGGGGAGCTGTTTTTT. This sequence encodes CASSSLAGNTGELFF.